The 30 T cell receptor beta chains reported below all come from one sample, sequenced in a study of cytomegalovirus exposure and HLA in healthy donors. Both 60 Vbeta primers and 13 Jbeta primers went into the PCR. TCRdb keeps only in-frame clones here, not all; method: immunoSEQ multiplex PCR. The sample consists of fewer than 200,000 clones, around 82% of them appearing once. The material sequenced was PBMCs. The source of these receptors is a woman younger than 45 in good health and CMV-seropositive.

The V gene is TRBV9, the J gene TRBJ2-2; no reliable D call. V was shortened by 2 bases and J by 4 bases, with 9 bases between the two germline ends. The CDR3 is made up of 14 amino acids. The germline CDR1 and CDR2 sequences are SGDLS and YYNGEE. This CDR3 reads CASSVGQITGELFF. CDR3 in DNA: TGTGCCAGCAGCGTTGGGCAGATCACCGGGGAGCTGTTTTTT.

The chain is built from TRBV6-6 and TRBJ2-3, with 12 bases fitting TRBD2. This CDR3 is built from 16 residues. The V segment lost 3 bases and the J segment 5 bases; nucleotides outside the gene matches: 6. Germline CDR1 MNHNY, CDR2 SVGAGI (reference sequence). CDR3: CASSYGPSGRGDTQYF. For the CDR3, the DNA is TGTGCCAGCAGTTATGGTCCTAGCGGGAGGGGAGATACGCAGTATTTT.

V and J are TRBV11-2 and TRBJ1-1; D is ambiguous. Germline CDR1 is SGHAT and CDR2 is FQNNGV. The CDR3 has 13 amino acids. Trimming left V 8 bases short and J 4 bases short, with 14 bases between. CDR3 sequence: CASSREVGTEAFF. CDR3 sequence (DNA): TGTGCCAGCTCCCGGGAGGTTGGCACTGAAGCTTTCTTT. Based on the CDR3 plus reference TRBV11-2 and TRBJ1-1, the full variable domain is EAGVAQSPRYKIIEKRQSVAFWCNPISGHATLYWYQQILGQGPKLLIQFQNNGVVDDSQLPKDRFSAERLKGVDSTLKIQPAKLEDSAVYLCASSREVGTEAFFGQGTRLTVV.

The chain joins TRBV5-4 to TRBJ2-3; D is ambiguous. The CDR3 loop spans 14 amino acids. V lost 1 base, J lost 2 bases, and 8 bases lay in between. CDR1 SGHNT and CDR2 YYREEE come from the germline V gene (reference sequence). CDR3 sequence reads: CASSLHSNTDTQYF. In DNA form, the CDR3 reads TGTGCCAGCAGCTTGCACAGCAACACAGATACGCAGTATTTT.

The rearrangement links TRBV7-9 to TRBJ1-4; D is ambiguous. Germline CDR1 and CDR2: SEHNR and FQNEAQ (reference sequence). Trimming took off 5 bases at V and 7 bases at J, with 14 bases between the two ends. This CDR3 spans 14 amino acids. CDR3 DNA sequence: TGTGCCAGCAGCCCCCCCGGTGGGCGTGAAAAACTGTTTTTT. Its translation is CASSPPGGREKLFF.

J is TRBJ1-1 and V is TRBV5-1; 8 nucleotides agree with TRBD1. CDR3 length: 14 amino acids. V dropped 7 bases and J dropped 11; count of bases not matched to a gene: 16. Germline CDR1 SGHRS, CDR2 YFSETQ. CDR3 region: CASSLGQGTQWAFF. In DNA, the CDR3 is TGCGCCAGCTCCCTCGGACAGGGTACACAATGGGCTTTCTTT. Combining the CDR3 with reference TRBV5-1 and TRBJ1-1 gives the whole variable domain KAGVTQTPRYLIKTRGQQVTLSCSPISGHRSVSWYQQTPGQGLQFLFEYFSETQRNKGNFPGRFSGRQFSNSRSEMNVSTLELGDSALYLCASSLGQGTQWAFFGQGTRLTVV.

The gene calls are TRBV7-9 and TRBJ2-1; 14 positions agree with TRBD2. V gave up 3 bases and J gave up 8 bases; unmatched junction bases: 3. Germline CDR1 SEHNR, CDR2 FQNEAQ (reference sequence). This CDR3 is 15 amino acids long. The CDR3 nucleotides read TGTGCCAGCAGCTTGGGACTAGCGGGAGATGATGAGCAGTTCTTC. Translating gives CASSLGLAGDDEQFF. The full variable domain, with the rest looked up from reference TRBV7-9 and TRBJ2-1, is DTGVSQNPRHKITKRGQNVTFRCDPISEHNRLYWYRQTLGQGPEFLTYFQNEAQLEKSRLLSDRFSAERPKGSFSTLEIQRTEQGDSAMYLCASSLGLAGDDEQFFGPGTRLTVL.

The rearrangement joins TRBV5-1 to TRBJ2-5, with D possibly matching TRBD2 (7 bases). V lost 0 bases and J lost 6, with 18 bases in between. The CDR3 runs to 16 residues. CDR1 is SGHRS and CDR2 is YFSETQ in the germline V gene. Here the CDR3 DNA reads TGCGCCAGCAGCTTGGACGGGGGGCGGGGCCCTCAGACCCAGTACTTC. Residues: CASSLDGGRGPQTQYF.

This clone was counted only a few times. The CDR3 coding sequence is TGTGCCTGGAGTGCATACAGGAGCTCCTACAATGAGCAGTTCTTC. Its translation: CAWSAYRSSYNEQFF. The chain couples TRBV30 to TRBJ2-1; tentatively, D is TRBD1 (5 bases). This CDR3 comprises 15 residues. Trimming took off 1 base at V and 0 bases at J, with 10 bases between the two ends. Germline CDR1 is GTSNPN and CDR2 is SVGIG (reference sequence).

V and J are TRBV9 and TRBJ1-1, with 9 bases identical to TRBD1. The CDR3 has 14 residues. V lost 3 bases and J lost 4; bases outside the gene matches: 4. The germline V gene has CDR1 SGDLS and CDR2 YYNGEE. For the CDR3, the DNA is TGTGCCAGCAGCGCGGGACAGGGAGTCACTGAAGCTTTCTTT. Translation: CASSAGQGVTEAFF.

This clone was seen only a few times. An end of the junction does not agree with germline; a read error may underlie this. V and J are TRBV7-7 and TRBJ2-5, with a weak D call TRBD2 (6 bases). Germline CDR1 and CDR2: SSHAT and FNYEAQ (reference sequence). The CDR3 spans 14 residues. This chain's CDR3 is CASSRGGAGRTQYF. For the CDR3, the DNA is TGTGCTAGCAGCCGAGGAGGGGCAGGGAGGACCCAGTACTTC.

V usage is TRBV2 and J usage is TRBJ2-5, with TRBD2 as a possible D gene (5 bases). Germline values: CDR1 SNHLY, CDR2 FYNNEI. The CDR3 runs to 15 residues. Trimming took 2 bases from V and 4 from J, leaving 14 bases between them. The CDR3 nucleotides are TGTGCCAGCAGTGAATATACCGGGAACGGAGAGACCCAGTACTTC. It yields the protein CASSEYTGNGETQYF.

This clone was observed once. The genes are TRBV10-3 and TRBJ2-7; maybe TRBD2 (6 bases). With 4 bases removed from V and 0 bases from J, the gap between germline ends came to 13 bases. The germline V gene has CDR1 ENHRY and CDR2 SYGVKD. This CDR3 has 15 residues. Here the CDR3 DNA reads TGTGCCATCAGTGGGCTAGGCGGGACCTCCTACGAGCAGTACTTC. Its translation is CAISGLGGTSYEQYF.

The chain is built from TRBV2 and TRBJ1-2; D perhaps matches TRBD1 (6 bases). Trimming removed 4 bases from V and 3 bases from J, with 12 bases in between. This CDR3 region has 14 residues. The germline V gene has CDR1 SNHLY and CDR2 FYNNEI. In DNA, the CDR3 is TGTGCCAGCAGTGTGGGGAGGGGGGACTATGGCTACACCTTC. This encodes CASSVGRGDYGYTF.

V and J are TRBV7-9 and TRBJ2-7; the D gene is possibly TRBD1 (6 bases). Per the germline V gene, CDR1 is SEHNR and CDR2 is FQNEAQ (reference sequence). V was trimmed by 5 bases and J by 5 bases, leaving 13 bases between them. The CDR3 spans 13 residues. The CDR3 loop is CASSHSQGHEQYF. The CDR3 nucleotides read TGTGCCAGCAGCCATTCACAGGGTCACGAGCAGTACTTC.

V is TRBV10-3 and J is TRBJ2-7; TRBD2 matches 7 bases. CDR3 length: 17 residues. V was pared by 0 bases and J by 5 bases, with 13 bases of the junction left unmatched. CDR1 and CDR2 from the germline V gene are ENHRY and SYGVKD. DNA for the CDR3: TGTGCCATCAGTGAGTCGAGACGGGACTATGTCAGACACGAGCAGTACTTC. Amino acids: CAISESRRDYVRHEQYF.

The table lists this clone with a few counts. This CDR3 is CASLGAGGRYNEQFF. The CDR3 DNA is TGCGCCAGCTTAGGGGCCGGGGGGCGATACAATGAGCAGTTCTTC. This rearrangement joins TRBV5-1 to TRBJ2-1; tentative D call: TRBD2 (7 bases). Germline V gene data show CDR1 as SGHRS and CDR2 as YFSETQ. Trimming took off 7 bases at V and 4 bases at J, with 18 bases between the two ends. This CDR3 spans 15 amino acids. The full variable domain, its missing parts supplied by reference TRBV5-1 and TRBJ2-1, is KAGVTQTPRYLIKTRGQQVTLSCSPISGHRSVSWYQQTPGQGLQFLFEYFSETQRNKGNFPGRFSGRQFSNSRSEMNVSTLELGDSALYLCASLGAGGRYNEQFFGPGTRLTVL.

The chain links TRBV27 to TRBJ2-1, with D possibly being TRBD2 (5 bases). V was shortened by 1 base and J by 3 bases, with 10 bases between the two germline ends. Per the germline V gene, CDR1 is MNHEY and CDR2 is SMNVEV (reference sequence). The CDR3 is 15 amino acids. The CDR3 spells CASSLWTGGYNEQFF. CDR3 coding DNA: TGTGCCAGCAGTTTATGGACTGGAGGCTACAATGAGCAGTTCTTC.

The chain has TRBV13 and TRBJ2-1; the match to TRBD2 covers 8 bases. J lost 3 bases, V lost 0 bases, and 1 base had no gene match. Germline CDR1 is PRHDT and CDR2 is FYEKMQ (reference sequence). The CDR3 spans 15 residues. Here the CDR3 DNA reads TGTGCCAGCAGCTTAGGCGGGGGGGTCTACAATGAGCAGTTCTTC. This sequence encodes CASSLGGGVYNEQFF. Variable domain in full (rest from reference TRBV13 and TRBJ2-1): AAGVIQSPRHLIKEKRETATLKCYPIPRHDTVYWYQQGPGQDPQFLISFYEKMQSDKGSIPDRFSAQQFSDYHSELNMSSLELGDSALYFCASSLGGGVYNEQFFGPGTRLTVL.

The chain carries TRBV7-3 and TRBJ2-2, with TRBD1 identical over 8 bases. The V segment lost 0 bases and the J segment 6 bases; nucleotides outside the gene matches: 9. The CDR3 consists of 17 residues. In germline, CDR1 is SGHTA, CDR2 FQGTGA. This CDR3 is CASSLTGGQGASGELFF. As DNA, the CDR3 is TGTGCCAGCAGCTTAACGGGTGGGCAGGGGGCGTCCGGGGAGCTGTTTTTT.

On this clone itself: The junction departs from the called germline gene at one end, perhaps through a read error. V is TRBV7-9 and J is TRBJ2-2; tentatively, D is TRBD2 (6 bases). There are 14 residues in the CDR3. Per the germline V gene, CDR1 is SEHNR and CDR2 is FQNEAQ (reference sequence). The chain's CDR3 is CSSSLGGNTGELFF. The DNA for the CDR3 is TGTTCCAGCAGCTTGGGAGGGAACACCGGGGAGCTGTTTTTT.

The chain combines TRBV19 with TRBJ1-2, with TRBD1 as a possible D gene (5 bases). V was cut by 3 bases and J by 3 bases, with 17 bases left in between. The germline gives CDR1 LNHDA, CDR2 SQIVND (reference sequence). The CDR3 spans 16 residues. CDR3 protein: CASSIPSRGGYYGYTF. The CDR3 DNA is TGTGCCAGTAGTATCCCATCACGGGGGGGATACTATGGCTACACCTTC.

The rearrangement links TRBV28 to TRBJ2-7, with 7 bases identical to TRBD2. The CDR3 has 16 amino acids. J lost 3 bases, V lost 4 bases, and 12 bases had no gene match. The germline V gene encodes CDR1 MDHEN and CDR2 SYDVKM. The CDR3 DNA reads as TGTGCCAGCAGTTCCCCGTGGCGGGAGAGCCACTACGAGCAGTACTTC. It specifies CASSSPWRESHYEQYF.

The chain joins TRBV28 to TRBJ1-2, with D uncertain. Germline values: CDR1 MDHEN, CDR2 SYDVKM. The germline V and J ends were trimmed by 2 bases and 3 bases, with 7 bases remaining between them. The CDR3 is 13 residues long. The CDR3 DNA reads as TGTGCCAGCAGTTTAGAGGGATACTATGGCTACACCTTC. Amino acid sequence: CASSLEGYYGYTF.

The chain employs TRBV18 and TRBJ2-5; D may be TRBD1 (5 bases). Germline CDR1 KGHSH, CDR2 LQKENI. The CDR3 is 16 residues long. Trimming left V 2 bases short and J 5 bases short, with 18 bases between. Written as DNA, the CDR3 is TGTGCCAGCTCACCAGCGGACACTGGATATGGTGAGACCCAGTACTTC. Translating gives CASSPADTGYGETQYF.

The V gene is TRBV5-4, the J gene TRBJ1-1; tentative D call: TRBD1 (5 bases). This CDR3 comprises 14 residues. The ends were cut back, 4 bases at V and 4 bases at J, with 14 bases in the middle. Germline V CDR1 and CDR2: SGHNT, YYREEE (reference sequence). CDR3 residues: CASSPSQAVTEAFF. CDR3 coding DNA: TGTGCCAGCAGCCCGTCACAGGCGGTCACTGAAGCTTTCTTT. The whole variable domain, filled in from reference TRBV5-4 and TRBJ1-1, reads ETGVTQSPTHLIKTRGQQVTLRCSSQSGHNTVSWYQQALGQGPQFIFQYYREEENGRGNFPPRFSGLQFPNYSSELNVNALELDDSALYLCASSPSQAVTEAFFGQGTRLTVV.

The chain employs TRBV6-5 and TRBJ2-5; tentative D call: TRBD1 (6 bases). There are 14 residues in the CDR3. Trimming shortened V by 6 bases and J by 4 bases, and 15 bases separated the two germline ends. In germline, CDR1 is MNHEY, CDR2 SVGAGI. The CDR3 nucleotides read TGTGCCAGCAGCCCCGGGCAGGGGAGAGAGACCCAGTACTTC. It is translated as CASSPGQGRETQYF.

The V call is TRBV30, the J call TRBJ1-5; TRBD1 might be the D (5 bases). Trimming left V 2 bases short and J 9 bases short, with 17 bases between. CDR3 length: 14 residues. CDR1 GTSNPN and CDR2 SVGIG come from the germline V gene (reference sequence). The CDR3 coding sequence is TGTGCCTGGAGTAAGGGAGGGGTGGAGACGCCCCAGCATTTT. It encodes CAWSKGGVETPQHF.

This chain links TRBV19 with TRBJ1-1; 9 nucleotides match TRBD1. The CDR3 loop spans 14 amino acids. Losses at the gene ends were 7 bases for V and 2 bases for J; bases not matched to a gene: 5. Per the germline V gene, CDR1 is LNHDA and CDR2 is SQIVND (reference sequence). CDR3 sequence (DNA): TGTGCCAGTACCAGGACAGGGGCAAACACTGAAGCTTTCTTT. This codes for CASTRTGANTEAFF.

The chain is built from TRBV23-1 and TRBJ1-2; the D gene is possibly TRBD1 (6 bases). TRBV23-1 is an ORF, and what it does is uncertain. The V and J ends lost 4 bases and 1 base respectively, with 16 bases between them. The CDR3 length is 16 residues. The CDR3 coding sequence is TGCGCCAGCAGTCTCATGGTGGACAGCTTTAACTATGGCTACACCTTC. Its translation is CASSLMVDSFNYGYTF.